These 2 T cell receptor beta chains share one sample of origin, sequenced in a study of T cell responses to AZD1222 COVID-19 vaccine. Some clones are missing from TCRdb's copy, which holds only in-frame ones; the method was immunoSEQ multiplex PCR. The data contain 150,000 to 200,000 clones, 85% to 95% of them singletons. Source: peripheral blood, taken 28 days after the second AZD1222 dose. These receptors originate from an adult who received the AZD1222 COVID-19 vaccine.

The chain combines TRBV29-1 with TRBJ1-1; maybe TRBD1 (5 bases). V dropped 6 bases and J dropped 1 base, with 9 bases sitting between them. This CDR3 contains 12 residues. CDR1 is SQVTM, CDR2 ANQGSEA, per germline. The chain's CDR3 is CSVPGGNTEAFF. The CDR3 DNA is TGCAGCGTACCGGGGGGGAACACTGAAGCTTTCTTT.

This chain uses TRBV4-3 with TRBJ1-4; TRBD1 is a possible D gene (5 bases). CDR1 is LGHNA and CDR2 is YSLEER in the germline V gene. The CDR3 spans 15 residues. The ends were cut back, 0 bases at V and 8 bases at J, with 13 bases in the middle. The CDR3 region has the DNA TGCGCCAGCAGCCAAGAGGACACTCTTAGAGAAAAACTGTTTTTT. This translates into CASSQEDTLREKLFF.